This T cell receptor beta chain comes out of a study of PD-1 blockade in classical Hodgkin lymphoma. Study outcomes and limitations: Patients with an early start, nivolumab under 1 year after ASCT, were excluded. Complete responders entered with baseline diversity on par with newly diagnosed patients, the results showed.

Concerning this clone itself: Its target is unknown.

Generated by immunoSEQ multiplex PCR, the TCRdb table keeps only in-frame clones and is missing some. Of about 28,000 clones in the sample, less than 85% were seen once. Every patient relapsed after autologous stem cell transplantation, and brentuximab vedotin exposure varied. Relapsed/refractory classical Hodgkin lymphoma patients had complete, partial or progressive responses. Trimming removed 2 bases at V and 1 base at J, with 11 bases between. This CDR3 comprises 15 residues. Germline V gives CDR1 MNHEY, CDR2 SVGAGI. The rearrangement uses TRBV6-5 and TRBJ1-1; D is perhaps TRBD1 (5 bases). The sequencing used peripheral blood mononuclear cells (PBMCs), collected before the second cycle of nivolumab. The origin of this receptor is a human donor with classical Hodgkin lymphoma. This CDR3 reads CASSYGGAGNTEAFF. Here the CDR3 DNA reads TGTGCCAGCAGTTACGGAGGGGCAGGGAACACTGAAGCTTTCTTT.